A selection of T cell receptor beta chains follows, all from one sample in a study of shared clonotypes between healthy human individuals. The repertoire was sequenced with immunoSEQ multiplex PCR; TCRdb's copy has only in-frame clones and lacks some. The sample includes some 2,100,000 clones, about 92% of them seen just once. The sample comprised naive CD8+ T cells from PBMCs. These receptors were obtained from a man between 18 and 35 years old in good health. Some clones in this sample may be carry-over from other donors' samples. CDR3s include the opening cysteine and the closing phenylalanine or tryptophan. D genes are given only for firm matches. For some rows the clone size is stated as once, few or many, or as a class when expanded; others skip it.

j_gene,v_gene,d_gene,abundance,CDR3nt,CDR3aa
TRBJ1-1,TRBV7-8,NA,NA,TGTGCCAGTGGGACGTTGAACACTGAAGCTTTCTTT,CASGTLNTEAFF
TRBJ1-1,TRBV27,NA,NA,TGTGCCAGCAGTACCCACAGGACAGTCATGAACACTGAAGCTTTCTTT,CASSTHRTVMNTEAFF
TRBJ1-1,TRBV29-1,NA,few,TGCAGCGTTTTTGATCCGGGACGTTGGAACACTGAAGCTTTCTTT,CSVFDPGRWNTEAFF
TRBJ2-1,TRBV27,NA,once,TGTGCCAGCAGACCCCCCGGGACACTTTACAATGAGCAGTTCTTC,CASRPPGTLYNEQFF
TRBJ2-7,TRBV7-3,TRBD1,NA,TGTGCCAGCAGCTCTGGGACAGGGGGCTCCGAGCAGTACTTC,CASSSGTGGSEQYF
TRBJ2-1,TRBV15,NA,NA,TGTGCCACCAGCAGAGATTTCAACAGTCGGGACTCCAATGAGCAGTTCTTC,CATSRDFNSRDSNEQFF
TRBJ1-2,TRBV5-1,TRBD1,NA,TGCGCCAGCAGCTCGCCGGGACAGGGGAATGGCTACACCTTC,CASSSPGQGNGYTF
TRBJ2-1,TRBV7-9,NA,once,TGTGCCAGCAGGGAGGGGGACCCGGCCTCCAATGAGCAGTTCTTC,CASREGDPASNEQFF
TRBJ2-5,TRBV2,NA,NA,TGTGCCAGCAGTGAAGTCAGGGGATCCCAAGAGACCCAGTACTTC,CASSEVRGSQETQYF
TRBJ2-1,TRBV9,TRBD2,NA,TGTGCCAGCAGCCCTCGGACTAGCGGCTACAATGAGCAGTTCTTC,CASSPRTSGYNEQFF
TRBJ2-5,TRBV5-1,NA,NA,TGCGCCAGCAGCTTGCGATGGGGTGAGACCCAGTACTTC,CASSLRWGETQYF
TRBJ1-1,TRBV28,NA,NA,TGTGCCAGCAGTGCTCGGGCAGGGACCTTCACTGAAGCTTTCTTT,CASSARAGTFTEAFF
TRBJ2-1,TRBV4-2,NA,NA,TGTGCCAGCAGCCAAGAGTCGCTCGCCCCCCATGAGCAGTTCTTC,CASSQESLAPHEQFF
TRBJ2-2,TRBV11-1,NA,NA,TGTGCCAGCAGGTTGCGAAGGGACGGAAACATCACCGGGGAGCTGTTTTTT,CASRLRRDGNITGELFF
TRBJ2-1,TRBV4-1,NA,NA,TGCGCCAGCAGCCAGTACTTGGGCAATGAGCAGTTCTTC,CASSQYLGNEQFF
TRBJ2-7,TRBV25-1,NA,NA,TGTGCCAGCAGTGGGGAGGTCGAGCAGTACTTC,CASSGEVEQYF
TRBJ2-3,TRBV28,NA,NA,TGTGCCAGCAGTTCACAGACTAGCACAGATACGCAGTATTTT,CASSSQTSTDTQYF
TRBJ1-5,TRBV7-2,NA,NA,TGTGCCAGCAGCCCCACCCACCGGGGGAATCAGCCCCAGCATTTT,CASSPTHRGNQPQHF
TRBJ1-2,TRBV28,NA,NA,TGTGCCAGCAGTTTCTTTCGTGGCTACACCTTC,CASSFFRGYTF
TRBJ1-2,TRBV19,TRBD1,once,TGTGCCAGTACCCCTCGTTGGGCGGACAGGCACAACTATGGCTACACCTTC,CASTPRWADRHNYGYTF
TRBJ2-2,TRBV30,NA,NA,TGTGCCTGGACCAGAGGCGTCACCGGGGAGCTGTTTTTT,CAWTRGVTGELFF
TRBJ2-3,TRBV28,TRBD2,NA,TGTGCCAGCAGTTTTCCTAGACCTCCTTGGGCGGGAGGCACCGGGGCAGATACGCAGTATTTT,CASSFPRPPWAGGTGADTQYF
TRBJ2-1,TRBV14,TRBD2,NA,TGTGCCAGCAGCCCCTTGGGACTAGCGGGGAGCTCCTACAATGAGCAGTTCTTC,CASSPLGLAGSSYNEQFF
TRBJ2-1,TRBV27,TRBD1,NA,TGTGCCAGCAGTTTATGGCCGGGACAGAGCTCCTACAATGAGCAGTTCTTC,CASSLWPGQSSYNEQFF
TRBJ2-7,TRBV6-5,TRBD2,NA,TGTGCCAGCAGTTACTCGGCGGGAGTATCAGCCTACGAGCAGTACTTC,CASSYSAGVSAYEQYF
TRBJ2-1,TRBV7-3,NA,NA,TGTGCCAGCAGCCCTGAGGGGGAGGGCCAGGACAATGAGCAGTTCTTC,CASSPEGEGQDNEQFF
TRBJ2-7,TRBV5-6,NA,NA,TGTGCCAGCAGCAGCTTTTCTTCCGAGCAGTACTTC,CASSSFSSEQYF
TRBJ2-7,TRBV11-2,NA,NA,TGTGCCAGCAGCTTGATAGCGGCCGCCTACGAGCAGTACTTC,CASSLIAAAYEQYF
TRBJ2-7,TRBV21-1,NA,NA,TGTGCCAGCAGCCTGGGAGGAGGGGGCCCCTACGAGCAGTACTTC,CASSLGGGGPYEQYF
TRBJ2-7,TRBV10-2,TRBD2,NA,TGCGCTGCTGGGGCGGGAGAGTTCTTATACGAGCAGTACTTC,CAAGAGEFLYEQYF
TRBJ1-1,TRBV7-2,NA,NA,TGTGCCAGCAGCTTACTGTCTAGGGGCACTGAAGCTTTCTTT,CASSLLSRGTEAFF
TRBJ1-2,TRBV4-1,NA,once,TGCGCCAGCAGCCGCCTCACAGGGAAAAACTATGGCTACACCTTC,CASSRLTGKNYGYTF
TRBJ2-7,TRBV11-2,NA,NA,TGTGCCAGCAGCCCCGGGTCATTCGGCTACGAGCAGTACTTC,CASSPGSFGYEQYF
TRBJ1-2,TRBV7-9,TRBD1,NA,TGTGCCAGCAGCCCTACGGACAGGGGAACTAACTATGGCTACACCTTC,CASSPTDRGTNYGYTF
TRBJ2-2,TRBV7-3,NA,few,TGTGCCAGCAGCCCAAGTTCCGGGGAGCTGTTTTTT,CASSPSSGELFF
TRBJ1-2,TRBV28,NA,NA,TGTGCCAGCAGACTCCAAGGGGGGGACCTCTATGGCTACACCTTC,CASRLQGGDLYGYTF
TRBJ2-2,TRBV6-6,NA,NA,TGTGCCAGCAGTTTAGGGCCGGAGACCACCGGGGAGCTGTTTTTT,CASSLGPETTGELFF
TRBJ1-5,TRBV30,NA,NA,TGTGCCTGGAGTGTACGAGGTTTCAATCAGCCCCAGCATTTT,CAWSVRGFNQPQHF
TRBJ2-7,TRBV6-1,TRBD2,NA,TGTGCCAGCAGGGAAACGCCCGCTAGCGGGAGATACGAGCAGTACTTC,CASRETPASGRYEQYF
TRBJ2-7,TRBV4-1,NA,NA,TGCGCCAGCAGCCAGCGGGGCGGGACCTTCTACGAGCAGTACTTC,CASSQRGGTFYEQYF
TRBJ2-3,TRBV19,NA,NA,TGTGCCAGTATGGGACGACCTAGCACAGATACGCAGTATTTT,CASMGRPSTDTQYF
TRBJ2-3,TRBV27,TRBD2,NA,TGTGCCAGCAGCCCACGGAGCGGGAGCCGCACAGATACGCAGTATTTT,CASSPRSGSRTDTQYF
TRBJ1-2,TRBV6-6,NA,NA,TGTGCCAGCAGTTACCTACTCCGGGACCTCATCTATGGCTACACCTTC,CASSYLLRDLIYGYTF
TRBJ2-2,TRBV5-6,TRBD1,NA,TGTGCCAGCAGTCCGGGACAGATGATCACCGGGGAGCTGTTTTTT,CASSPGQMITGELFF
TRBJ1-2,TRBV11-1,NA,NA,TGTGCCAGCAGCCCGATTGAGGGCTCCTATGGCTACACCTTC,CASSPIEGSYGYTF
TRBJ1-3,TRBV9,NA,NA,TGTGCCAGCAGCGTGGCGGACAGTGGAAACACCATATATTTT,CASSVADSGNTIYF
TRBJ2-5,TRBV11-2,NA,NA,TGTGCCAGCAGCTTCCCACGGGGGAGAGAGACCCAGTACTTC,CASSFPRGRETQYF
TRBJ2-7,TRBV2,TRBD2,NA,TGTGCCAGCAGTGAAAGGCGGGAGACGTCCCACGAGCAGTACTTC,CASSERRETSHEQYF
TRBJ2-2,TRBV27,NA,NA,TGTGCCACCACCCACGGGAACACCGGGGAGCTGTTTTTT,CATTHGNTGELFF
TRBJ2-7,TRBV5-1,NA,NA,TGCGCCAGCAGCTACAGCGGGCCATCCTACGAGCAGTACTTC,CASSYSGPSYEQYF
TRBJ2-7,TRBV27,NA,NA,TGTGCCAGCAGTTTATTTCTGGGGTCCGAGCAGTACTTC,CASSLFLGSEQYF
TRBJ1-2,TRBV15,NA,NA,TGTGCCACCAGCGCACCCCGACAGTATGGCTACACCTTC,CATSAPRQYGYTF
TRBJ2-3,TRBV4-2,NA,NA,TGTGCCAGCAGCCAAGGGTCTAGCTCAGCTAGCACAGATACGCAGTATTTT,CASSQGSSSASTDTQYF
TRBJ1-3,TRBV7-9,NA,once,TGTGCCAGCAGCTTCACGATTACTAGGACAGAGCGCTCTGGAAACACCATATATTTT,CASSFTITRTERSGNTIYF
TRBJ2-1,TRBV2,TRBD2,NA,TGTGCCAGCAGTTCGGGAGGCCACAATGAGCAGTTCTTC,CASSSGGHNEQFF
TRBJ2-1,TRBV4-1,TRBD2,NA,TGCGCCAGCCGAGGGGGGACTAGCTCCTACAATGAGCAGTTCTTC,CASRGGTSSYNEQFF
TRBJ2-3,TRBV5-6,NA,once,TGTGCCAGCAGCTTAGGGTTATCAGATACGCAGTATTTT,CASSLGLSDTQYF